A single T cell receptor (beta chain) is shown here with its context. The germline gives CDR1 KGHDR, CDR2 SFDVKD. With 2 bases removed from V and 3 bases from J, the gap between germline ends came to 4 bases. The CDR3 contains 13 residues. The entry originates in a study of control samples from healthy donors and cancer patients. Sequencing used immunoSEQ multiplex PCR; TCRdb keeps in-frame clones, though not all of them. The data contain 85,000 to 120,000 clones, under 95% of them singletons. The sample was blood. The chain couples TRBV24-1 to TRBJ2-1; D unresolved. The sequence derives from a woman between 18 and 30 years old in good health. The CDR3 sequence is CATSDYSYNEQFF. The CDR3 DNA reads TGTGCCACCAGTGATTACAGCTACAATGAGCAGTTCTTC.